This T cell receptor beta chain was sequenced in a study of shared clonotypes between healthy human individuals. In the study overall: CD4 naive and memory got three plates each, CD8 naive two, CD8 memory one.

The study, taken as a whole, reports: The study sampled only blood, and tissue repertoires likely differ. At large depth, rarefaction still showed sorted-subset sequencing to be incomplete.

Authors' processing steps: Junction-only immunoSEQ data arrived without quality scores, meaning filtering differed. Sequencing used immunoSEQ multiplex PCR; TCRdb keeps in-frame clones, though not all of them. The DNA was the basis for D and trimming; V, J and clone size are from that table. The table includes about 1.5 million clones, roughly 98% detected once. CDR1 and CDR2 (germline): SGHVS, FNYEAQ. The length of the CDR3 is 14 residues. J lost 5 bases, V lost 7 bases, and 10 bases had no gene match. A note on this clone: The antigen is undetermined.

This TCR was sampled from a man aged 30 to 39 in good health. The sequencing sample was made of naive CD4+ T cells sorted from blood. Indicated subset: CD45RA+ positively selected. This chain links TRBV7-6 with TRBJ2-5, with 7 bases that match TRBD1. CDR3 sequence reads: CASTQAGGSETQYF. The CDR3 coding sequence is TGTGCCAGCACCCAAGCAGGGGGTTCGGAGACCCAGTACTTC.